This T cell receptor beta chain emerged from a study of CD8 T cells in ankylosing spondylitis (dated by TCRdb to 2016 to 2017). At the level of the whole study: The study set out to find disease-linked TCR variants by profiling T cell receptor beta repertoires in ankylosing spondylitis patients and healthy donors. The full study cohort comprised some 27 ankylosing spondylitis patients and 110 or so healthy donors. Peripheral blood samples were taken, and synovial fluid was additionally collected from ankylosing spondylitis patients. General findings and caveats noted by the study authors: Some TCR beta motif variants had previously been reported in synovial fluid and blood of reactive arthritis patients, which suggested common disease-initiation mechanisms. A CD8+ phenotype was shown by the disease-linked clones, which were found at relatively low frequencies in peripheral blood. A TCR beta motif made up of 7 to 9 highly homologous amino acid variants appeared to be characteristic of blood from ankylosing spondylitis patients. The disease-linked clones were reported to be significantly enriched in matched synovial fluid samples from ankylosing spondylitis patients.

Reading the germline V gene (reference sequence) gives CDR1 GTSNPN and CDR2 SVGIG. The CDR3 sequence holds 20 residues, the cysteine and phenylalanine included. The entry retains the CDR3 DNA only, 60 bases that are in frame from base 1. After removal of 8 bases from V and 1 base from J, the junction retains 21 bases not matched to a gene. Data came from an Illumina HiSeq 2500. TCR beta libraries were prepared by quantitative 5'-RACE with molecular barcodes. The paper's data handling went like this. A new computational method, built on a probabilistic model of VDJ rearrangement, was used to identify disease-linked TCR variants. TCRdb's own reprocessing of the public reads used fastp at Q25 and MiXCR and kept productive beta chains. Rows with a matching CDR3 protein are joined into one entry that keeps the most common DNA and genes. None of the V and J calls come from the authors' own analysis; TCRdb made them. The sample has fewer than 130,000 distinct CDR3 sequences on record, nearly 25% of them singletons. The top ten clones comprise more than 9% of the sample.

Synovial fluid samples were matched to blood samples from the same ankylosing spondylitis patients. To note about this clonotype: The target of this receptor is not known. Base-call qualities are not available, and no considerably larger clone is one nucleotide away.

The chain is encoded by TRBV30 joined to TRBJ2-3, with 13 bases aligning to TRBD2. This sequence was found in a male donor with ankylosing spondylitis. Sequencing input: synovial fluid, either unsorted or a sorted T cell fraction (not recorded which). The bases are TGTGCCGCTGAGCCCCGACCGGGACTAGCGGGAATTTTGGGCACAGATACGCAGTATTTT. This gives the protein CAAEPRPGLAGILGTDTQYF.